This TCR beta chain is drawn from a study of identifying expanded T cells in peripheral blood. General study results and limits: Technical replicates showed around 1.3 changed clones; approximately 2 weeks roughly 16; four weeks 19. Variance in clone template counts between roughly two-week samples significantly increased with total template count across all healthy donors.

The CDR3 extends over 13 amino acids. Germline V CDR1 and CDR2: MNHEY, SMNVEV (reference sequence). The V end lost 4 bases, the J end lost 4 bases, and 9 bases lay between the germline ends. About this clone: Its antigen is not identified.

Healthy donors had no documented immune events, such as infections, while sampled. Data came from immunoSEQ multiplex PCR; TCRdb stores just in-frame clones and leaves some out. The repertoire holds 55,000 to 60,000 clones, more than 70% seen once, with roughly 3.5% in the top ten. The chain carries TRBV27 and TRBJ2-3; D gene ambiguous. This receptor was obtained from a person between 18 and 69 years old in good health. Input material: blood. CDR3 residues: CASSSSIPDTQYF. The CDR3 region has the DNA TGTGCCAGCAGTTCATCGATCCCAGATACGCAGTATTTT.